Following are 20 T cell receptor beta chains from one sample sequenced in a study of T-cell memory formation after mild COVID-19. MiXCR, run by TCRdb on the 5' RACE reads, gives a single entry per CDR3 protein. This sample has about 320,000 distinct CDR3 sequences, with over 11% found just once. The sequencing input was PBMCs or a T cell subset sorted from them (not recorded which). The receptors originated from a man between 18 and 35 years old who had mild COVID-19 (a few samples of this study predate the infection). Cell type and time point are not known.

This clonotype was picked up a small number of times. The J gene is TRBJ1-2, the V gene TRBV10-3; D not resolved. The CDR3 has 13 amino acids. Germline V gene lookup returns CDR1 ENHRY and CDR2 SYGVKD. V lost 2 bases, J lost 3 bases, and 7 bases lay in between. CDR3 protein: CAISEKSHYGYTF. The CDR3 bases are TGTGCCATCAGTGAGAAGTCTCACTATGGCTACACCTTC.

Only a few counts were recorded for this clonotype. This sequence joins TRBV6-5 and TRBJ1-4; D is perhaps TRBD1 (5 bases). Trimming left V 0 bases short and J 6 bases short, with 11 bases between. The CDR3 has 15 amino acids. Germline CDR1 reads MNHEY; CDR2 reads SVGAGI. CDR3 amino acids: CASSYSGGEHEKLFF. CDR3 bases: TGTGCCAGCAGTTACTCCGGGGGGGAACATGAAAAACTGTTTTTT.

This chain uses TRBV5-1 with TRBJ2-1, with D possibly matching TRBD2 (6 bases). The CDR3 is 18 amino acids. V lost 2 bases and J 8 bases, leaving 26 bases between the germline ends. Germline V gives CDR1 SGHRS, CDR2 YFSETQ. The CDR3 sequence: CASSFTRGRPIGADEQFF. In DNA form, the CDR3 reads TGCGCCAGCAGCTTTACGCGGGGTCGACCGATCGGGGCCGATGAGCAGTTCTTC.

This clonotype appeared a few times. The chain combines TRBV3-1 with TRBJ1-2; 8 bases align to TRBD1. CDR1 and CDR2 (germline): LGHDT, YNNKEL (reference sequence). The CDR3 spans 14 residues. Germline trimming cut 3 bases from V and 6 bases from J; bases unmatched to any gene: 6. The CDR3 loop is CASSHLDRENGYTF. The CDR3 DNA reads as TGTGCCAGCAGCCACTTGGACAGGGAGAATGGCTACACCTTC.

In this sample, this clonotype turned up a few times. The V and J genes are TRBV6-2 or TRBV6-3 and TRBJ2-5; 12 bases match TRBD2. The germline V gene has CDR1 MNHEY and CDR2 SVGEGT. The CDR3 contains 15 residues. After removal of 6 bases from V and 5 bases from J, the junction contained 7 bases not matched to a gene. The CDR3 nucleotides read TGTGCCAGCAGCCGCCGACTAGCGGGGGTGGAGACCCAGTACTTC. It codes for CASSRRLAGVETQYF.

This rearrangement joins TRBV29-1 to TRBJ1-1; 10 bases are shared with TRBD1. The junction had 1 base not matched to a gene; V was cut back by 6 bases and J by 3 bases. Germline CDR1 and CDR2: SQVTM and ANQGSEA. The CDR3 consists of 12 residues. CDR3 residues: CSVGTGDTEAFF. The CDR3 DNA reads TGCAGCGTGGGGACAGGGGACACTGAAGCTTTCTTT. Variable domain in full (rest from reference TRBV29-1 and TRBJ1-1): SAVISQKPSRDICQRGTSLTIQCQVDSQVTMMFWYRQQPGQSLTLIATANQGSEATYESGFVIDKFPISRPNLTFSTLTVSNMSPEDSSIYLCSVGTGDTEAFFGQGTRLTVV.

This clonotype occurred a few times. This chain joins TRBV3-1 and TRBJ2-1; D is ambiguous. The CDR3 consists of 15 residues. The germline CDR1 and CDR2 sequences are LGHDT and YNNKEL (reference sequence). Trimming removed 2 bases from V and 0 bases from J, with 8 bases in between. The CDR3 coding sequence is TGTGCCAGCAGCCAAAGGGCGAGCTCCTACAATGAGCAGTTCTTC. Its translation: CASSQRASSYNEQFF.

This sequence joins TRBV12-3 or TRBV12-4 and TRBJ1-5; tentative D call: TRBD1 (6 bases). This CDR3 contains 13 residues. The ends were cut back, 4 bases at V and 5 bases at J, with 9 bases in the middle. The CDR3 nucleotides are TGTGCCAGCAGTTGGGGGCAGGATCAGCCCCAGCATTTT. This codes for CASSWGQDQPQHF.

This clonotype was seen a few times. The chain joins TRBV11-3 to TRBJ2-1; 16 bases are shared with TRBD2. CDR1 and CDR2 from the germline V gene are SGHNT and YENEEA. The length of the CDR3 is 17 residues. The trim removed 0 bases at V and 7 bases at J, leaving 3 bases unmatched. The DNA of the CDR3 is TGTGCCAGCAGCTTAGACGGGACTAGCGGGGGGGCAAATGAGCAGTTCTTC. It codes for CASSLDGTSGGANEQFF.

In this sample, this clonotype turned up many times. The chain links TRBV11-2 to TRBJ2-5, with 9 positions matching TRBD1. Losses at the gene ends were 5 bases for V and 12 bases for J; bases not matched to a gene: 4. CDR3 length equals 11 residues. Per germline, CDR1 SGHAT and CDR2 FQNNGV. In nucleotides, the CDR3 is TGTGCCAGCAGCCGGACAGGGGTAGAGTACTTC. Amino acid sequence: CASSRTGVEYF.

The rearrangement uses TRBV25-1 and TRBJ2-7, with 7 bases that match TRBD1. This CDR3 is built from 13 residues. V dropped 3 bases and J dropped 6; count of bases not matched to a gene: 5. CDR1 and CDR2 (germline): MGHDK, SYGVNS. The CDR3 sequence is CASSDPNRGEQYF. The CDR3, as DNA: TGTGCCAGCAGTGACCCCAACAGGGGCGAGCAGTACTTC.

The rearrangement links TRBV20-1 to TRBJ2-1; tentative D call: TRBD2 (6 bases). CDR1 DFQATT and CDR2 SNEGSKA come from the germline V gene (reference sequence). The CDR3 is 13 residues long. The DNA of the CDR3 is TGCAGGGCCGGAGGGAGCTCCTACAATGAGCAGTTCTTC. Translating it yields CRAGGSSYNEQFF.

This clonotype was detected only a few times. The chain has TRBV6-5 and TRBJ1-2, with D perhaps matching TRBD1 (6 bases). V was shortened by 4 bases and J by 10 bases, with 13 bases between the two germline ends. The length of the CDR3 is 12 residues. The V gene's germline CDR1 is MNHEY and CDR2 SVGAGI. CDR3 DNA sequence: TGTGCCAGCAGTTTTGGAGACAGGCTCTACACCTTC. Its protein is CASSFGDRLYTF.

This chain links TRBV6-4 with TRBJ2-3, with a tentative D call TRBD2 (6 bases). V gave up 3 bases and J gave up 3 bases, with 13 bases separating them. CDR1 is MRHNA and CDR2 is SNTAGT in the germline V gene. The CDR3 covers 15 residues. CDR3 loop: CASSDVAGRTDTQYF. In DNA, the CDR3 is TGTGCCAGCAGTGATGTGGCAGGGAGGACAGATACGCAGTATTTT.

In DNA, the CDR3 is TGTGCCAGCAGGATCACAGGGGACACTGAAGCTTTCTTT. Amino acid sequence: CASRITGDTEAFF. The rearrangement links TRBV6-1 to TRBJ1-1, with 7 bases lining up with TRBD1. The CDR3 runs 13 residues. V lost 6 bases to trimming and J lost 3 bases; unmatched junction nucleotides: 4. Germline V gene sequence: CDR1 MNHNS, CDR2 SASEGT.

This clonotype was detected ten times or more. This sequence joins TRBV6-6 and TRBJ2-7; D may correspond to TRBD1 or TRBD2 (6 bases each). This CDR3 is 14 amino acids long. V was pared by 7 bases and J by 6 bases, with 19 bases between. Looked up from germline, CDR1 is MNHNY and CDR2 is SVGAGI (reference sequence). The CDR3 loop reads CASKSHGGLGEQYF. The CDR3 bases are TGTGCCAGCAAGTCGCATGGGGGGCTGGGCGAGCAGTACTTC.

This clonotype was seen only a few times. In DNA form, the CDR3 reads TGTGCCACCAAAGGGTACAGGGAAGGAGCTTTCTTT. Protein product: CATKGYREGAFF. The chain couples TRBV6-6 to TRBJ1-1, with D tentatively TRBD1 (6 bases). V was clipped by 10 bases and J by 10 bases, with 19 bases between them. Germline lookup yields CDR1 MNHNY and CDR2 SVGAGI (reference sequence). This CDR3 has 12 residues.

This clonotype was detected only a few times. This rearrangement joins TRBV20-1 to TRBJ2-2; weak D call: TRBD2 (5 bases). This CDR3 region has 15 residues. V lost 0 bases and J 7 bases, leaving 15 bases between the germline ends. CDR1 and CDR2 (germline): DFQATT, SNEGSKA (reference sequence). The CDR3 DNA is TGCAGTGCTAGAGATCAACGGGGAAAAGACGGGGAGCTGTTTTTT. Its translation is CSARDQRGKDGELFF.

This clonotype was counted a few times. The chain has TRBV7-3 and TRBJ1-6; D is ambiguous. The V end was cut by 5 bases, the J end by 8 bases, with 7 bases between. The germline V gene has CDR1 SGHTA and CDR2 FQGTGA. The CDR3 consists of 12 residues. CDR3 in amino acids: CASSQGYSPLHF. The CDR3 bases are TGTGCCAGCAGCCAAGGCTATTCACCCCTCCACTTT.

J is TRBJ1-2 and V is TRBV4-3, with D maybe TRBD1 (6 bases). Germline V CDR1 and CDR2: LGHNA, YSLEER. The CDR3 has 17 amino acids. The ends were cut back, 1 base at V and 7 bases at J, with 22 bases in the middle. The CDR3 protein is CASSQGHRALLVTGYTF. The DNA for the CDR3 is TGCGCCAGCAGCCAAGGGCACAGGGCCTTGCTCGTGACTGGCTACACCTTC.